The entry below gives a single T cell receptor beta chain sequence along with its context. This record belongs to a study of blood T cell repertoires in COVID-19. Study in general: Samples came from the United States, Italy and Spain, spanning acute and convalescent COVID-19. PBMCs, B-cell-depleted T cells, or T cells were the source of the cDNA or gDNA that made up the material.

The CDR3 totals 13 residues. The germline gives CDR1 MNHEY, CDR2 SMNVEV (reference sequence). Trimming at V came to 7 bases and at J to 10 bases, leaving 4 bases not matched to a gene. Original handling: Estimation of nucleated cell counts relied on the amplification of reference gene primers. The table came from immunoSEQ multiplex PCR; TCRdb's copy has only in-frame clones and leaves some out. V and J calls and clone size are given by that table; D and trimming were obtained from the DNA. The table shows 200,000 to 250,000 clones, with less than 85% occurring only once. The chain is built from TRBV27 and TRBJ1-6; 10 nucleotides agree with TRBD1. Sequencing was done on a sample of peripheral blood. The clonotype originates from a woman in her seventies with acute or convalescent COVID-19. In DNA form, the CDR3 reads TGTGCCAGCACATGGACAGGGGGATCACCCCTCCACTTT. Translated: CASTWTGGSPLHF.